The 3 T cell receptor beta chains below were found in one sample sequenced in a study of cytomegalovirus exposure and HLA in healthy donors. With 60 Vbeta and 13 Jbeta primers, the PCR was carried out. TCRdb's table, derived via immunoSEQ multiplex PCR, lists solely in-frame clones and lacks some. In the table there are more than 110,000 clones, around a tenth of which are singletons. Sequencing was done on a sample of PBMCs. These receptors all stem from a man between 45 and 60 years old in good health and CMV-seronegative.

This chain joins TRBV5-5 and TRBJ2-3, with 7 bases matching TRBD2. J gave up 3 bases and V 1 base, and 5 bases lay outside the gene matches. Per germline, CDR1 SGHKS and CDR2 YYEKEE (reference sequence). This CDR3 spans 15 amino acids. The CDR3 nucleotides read TGTGCCAGCAGCTTGCGGGAGGCCAAGACAGATACGCAGTATTTT. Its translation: CASSLREAKTDTQYF.

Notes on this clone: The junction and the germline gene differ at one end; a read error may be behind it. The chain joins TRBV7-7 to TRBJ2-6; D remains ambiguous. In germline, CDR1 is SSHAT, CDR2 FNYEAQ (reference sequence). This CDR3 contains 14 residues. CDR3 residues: CASTLTPGANVLTF. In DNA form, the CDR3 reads TGTGCTAGCACCTTGACACCTGGGGCCAACGTCCTGACTTTC. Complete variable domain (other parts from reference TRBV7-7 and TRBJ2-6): GAGVSQSPRYKVTKRGQDVTLRCDPISSHATLYWYQQALGQGPEFLTYFNYEAQPDKSGLPSDRFSAERPEGSISTLTIQRTEQRDSAMYRCASTLTPGANVLTFGAGSRLTVL.

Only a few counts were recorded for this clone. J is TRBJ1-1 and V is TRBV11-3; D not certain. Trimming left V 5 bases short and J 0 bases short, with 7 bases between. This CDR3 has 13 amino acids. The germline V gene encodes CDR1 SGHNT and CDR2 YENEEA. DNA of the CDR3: TGTGCCAGCAGCCCGAACATGAACACTGAAGCTTTCTTT. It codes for CASSPNMNTEAFF.